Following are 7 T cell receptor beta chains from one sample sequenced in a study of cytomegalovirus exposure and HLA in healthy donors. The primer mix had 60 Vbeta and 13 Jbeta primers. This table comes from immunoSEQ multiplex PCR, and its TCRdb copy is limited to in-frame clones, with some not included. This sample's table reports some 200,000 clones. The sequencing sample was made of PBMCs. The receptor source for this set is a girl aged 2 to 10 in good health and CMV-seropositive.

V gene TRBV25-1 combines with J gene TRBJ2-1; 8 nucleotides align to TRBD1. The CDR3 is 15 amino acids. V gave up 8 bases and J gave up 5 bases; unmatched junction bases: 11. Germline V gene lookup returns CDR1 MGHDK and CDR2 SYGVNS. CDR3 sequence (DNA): TGTGCCAGCCAACCCGGGACAGGTACCCACAATGAGCAGTTCTTC. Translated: CASQPGTGTHNEQFF.

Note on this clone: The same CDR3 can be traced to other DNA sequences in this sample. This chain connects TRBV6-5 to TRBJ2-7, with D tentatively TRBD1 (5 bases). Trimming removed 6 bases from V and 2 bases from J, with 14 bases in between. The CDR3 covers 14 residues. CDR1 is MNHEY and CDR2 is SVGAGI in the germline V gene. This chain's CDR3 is CASSLGQGPYEQYF. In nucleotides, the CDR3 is TGTGCCAGCAGCCTAGGGCAGGGTCCCTACGAGCAGTACTTC.

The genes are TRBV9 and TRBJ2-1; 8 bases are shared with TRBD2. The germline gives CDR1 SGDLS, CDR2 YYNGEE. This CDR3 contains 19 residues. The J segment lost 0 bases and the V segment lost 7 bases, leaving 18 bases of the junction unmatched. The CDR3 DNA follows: TGTGCCAGCGCAACCGGGACTAGGGAGCCGGTGAGCTCCTACAATGAGCAGTTCTTC. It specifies CASATGTREPVSSYNEQFF.

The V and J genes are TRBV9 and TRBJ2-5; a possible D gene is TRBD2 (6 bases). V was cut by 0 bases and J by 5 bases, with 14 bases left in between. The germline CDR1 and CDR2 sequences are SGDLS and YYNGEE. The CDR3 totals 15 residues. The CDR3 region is CASSVVPSDGETQYF. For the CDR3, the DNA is TGTGCCAGCAGCGTAGTACCTAGCGACGGGGAGACCCAGTACTTC.

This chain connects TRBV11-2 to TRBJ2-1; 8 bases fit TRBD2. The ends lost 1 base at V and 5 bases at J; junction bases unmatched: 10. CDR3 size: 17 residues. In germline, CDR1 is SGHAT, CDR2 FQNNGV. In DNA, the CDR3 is TGTGCCAGCAGCTTAGTTATGGGACTAGGCAACCACAATGAGCAGTTCTTC. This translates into CASSLVMGLGNHNEQFF.

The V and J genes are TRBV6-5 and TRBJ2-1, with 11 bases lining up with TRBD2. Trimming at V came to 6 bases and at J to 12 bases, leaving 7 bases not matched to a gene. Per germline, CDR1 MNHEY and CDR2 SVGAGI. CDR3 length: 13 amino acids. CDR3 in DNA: TGTGCCAGCAGCACTAGCGGGAGTTTAGGGCAGTTCTTC. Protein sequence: CASSTSGSLGQFF.

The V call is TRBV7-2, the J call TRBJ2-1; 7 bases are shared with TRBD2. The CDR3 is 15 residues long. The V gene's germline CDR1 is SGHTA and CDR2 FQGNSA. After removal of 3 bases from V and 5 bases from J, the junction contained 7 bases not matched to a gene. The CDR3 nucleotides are TGTGCCAGCAGCTTGGAAGCTAGCGGAGACAATGAGCAGTTCTTC. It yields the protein CASSLEASGDNEQFF.